This TCR beta chain emerged from a study of cytomegalovirus exposure and HLA in healthy donors. TCRdb keeps only in-frame clones here, not all; method: immunoSEQ multiplex PCR. The sample records 140,000 or so clones, approximately 89% being singletons. Germline lookup yields CDR1 SGHAT and CDR2 FQDESV (reference sequence). Trimming at V came to 5 bases and at J to 4 bases, leaving 7 bases not matched to a gene. The CDR3 is 15 amino acids. V is TRBV11-1 and J is TRBJ2-2; 7 bases map to TRBD1. The TCR comes from a woman younger than 30 in good health and CMV-seropositive. The material sequenced was PBMCs. The CDR3 bases are TGTGCCAGCAGCCCCGCGACAGGGCGCACCGGGGAGCTGTTTTTT. Amino acids: CASSPATGRTGELFF.